Shown below are 27 T cell receptor beta chains from a single sample sequenced in a study of regulatory T cells in long-lasting Graves disease. CDR3 regions were amplified by Arm-PCR using iRepertoire HTBI primers to build TCR beta libraries. Via MiXCR, TCRdb re-called the multiplex PCR reads, giving one row per CDR3 protein. Among about 660,000 distinct CDR3 sequences listed, approximately 31% were seen once. Time point noted: persistent/refractory GD, antithyroid drugs over 5 years with positive TRAb. Researchers made the TCR library from RNA that was extracted from PBMCs. The sample consisted of peripheral blood mononuclear cells (PBMCs), taken when the disease was refractory, from a patient treated with antithyroid drugs. These receptor sequences come from a female donor with Graves disease.

This clonotype was seen many times. This rearrangement joins TRBV12-3 or TRBV12-4 to TRBJ2-7, with 7 bases matching TRBD2. The CDR3 covers 15 residues. V lost 4 bases, J lost 0 bases, and 6 bases stayed unmatched. DNA for the CDR3: TGTGCCAGCAGTTCCTCGGGACTACACTCCTACGAGCAGTACTTC. Translated, it gives CASSSSGLHSYEQYF.

This clonotype was detected only once. This chain links TRBV27 with TRBJ1-4; tentatively, D is TRBD1 (5 bases). Germline V CDR1 and CDR2: MNHEY, SMNVEV (reference sequence). Trimming cost V 8 bases and J 7 bases, with 14 bases left between them. This CDR3 comprises 13 residues. The CDR3 nucleotides read TGTGCCAGCGGACTCCAGGGCTTTGAAAAACTGTTTTTT. Its protein is CASGLQGFEKLFF.

V is TRBV2 and J is TRBJ2-2; no reliable D call. The V gene's germline CDR1 is SNHLY and CDR2 FYNNEI. The ends were cut back, 4 bases at V and 4 bases at J, with 4 bases in the middle. The CDR3 is 12 residues long. CDR3 in amino acids: CASSASTGELFF. The CDR3 bases are TGTGCCAGCAGTGCGAGCACCGGGGAGCTGTTTTTT.

The chain employs TRBV29-1 and TRBJ1-3; D not resolved. This CDR3 comprises 12 residues. Germline V gene data show CDR1 as SQVTM and CDR2 as ANQGSEA. V was pared by 5 bases and J by 2 bases, with 7 bases between. CDR3 sequence: CSVQAAGNTIYF. The DNA for the CDR3 is TGCAGCGTTCAGGCCGCTGGAAACACCATATATTTT.

This clonotype was observed at least ten times. The chain is built from TRBV2 and TRBJ1-1; the D gene is possibly TRBD1 (5 bases). Germline-derived CDR1 and CDR2 are SNHLY and FYNNEI. The length of the CDR3 is 14 residues. V lost 1 base, J lost 0 bases, and 6 bases lay in between. The DNA of the CDR3 is TGTGCCAGCAGTGAAGGGACACTGAACACTGAAGCTTTCTTT. Amino acid sequence: CASSEGTLNTEAFF.

This clonotype was observed many times. The chain has TRBV6-2 or TRBV6-3 and TRBJ1-4; tentatively, D is TRBD1 (5 bases). Germline-derived CDR1 and CDR2 are MNHEY and SVGEGT. V dropped 5 bases and J dropped 0 bases, with 10 bases sitting between them. The CDR3 sequence is 15 residues long. CDR3 in DNA: TGTGCCAGCAGTGGGACGGGTGCAACTAATGAAAAACTGTTTTTT. Translating it yields CASSGTGATNEKLFF.

The chain recombines TRBV7-9 with TRBJ2-7, with TRBD1 identical over 7 bases. Germline-derived CDR1 and CDR2 are SEHNR and FQNEAQ (reference sequence). V gave up 5 bases and J gave up 5 bases; unmatched junction bases: 15. The CDR3 is made up of 16 amino acids. The CDR3 DNA reads TGTGCCAGCAGCCAAAACAGGGGAGCTAGTGGGGACGAGCAGTACTTC. Translating gives CASSQNRGASGDEQYF.

V usage is TRBV5-1 and J usage is TRBJ2-3; D possibly matches TRBD1 or TRBD2 (6 bases each). V lost 2 bases and J 2 bases, leaving 12 bases between the germline ends. The CDR3 has 15 residues. In germline, CDR1 is SGHRS, CDR2 YFSETQ. CDR3 protein: CASSFAGQITDTQYF. CDR3 in DNA: TGCGCCAGCAGCTTCGCGGGACAAATCACAGATACGCAGTATTTT.

The rearrangement links TRBV6-2 or TRBV6-3 to TRBJ1-5; D is perhaps TRBD1 (6 bases). The CDR3 has 16 residues. V was pared by 2 bases and J by 4 bases, with 15 bases between. The V gene's germline CDR1 is MNHEY and CDR2 SVGEGT. DNA for the CDR3: TGTGCCAGCAGTTACGGAGGGGGAGGTGCAAATCAGCCCCAGCATTTT. Translation: CASSYGGGGANQPQHF.

The rearrangement uses TRBV10-1 and TRBJ2-4, with TRBD2 identical over 11 bases. CDR1 is WNHNN and CDR2 is SYGVQD in the germline V gene (reference sequence). The junction had 21 bases not matched to a gene; V was cut back by 2 bases and J by 0 bases. The CDR3 loop spans 23 amino acids. The CDR3 DNA sequence: TGCGCCAGCAGTGAGATCAGCGTCGGGCTGGGGCTAGCGGGAGGAACAGCCAAAAACATTCAGTACTTC. It specifies CASSEISVGLGLAGGTAKNIQYF.

The chain combines TRBV5-4 with TRBJ2-5; TRBD2 aligns across 7 bases. Germline CDR1 reads SGHNT; CDR2 reads YYREEE (reference sequence). V lost 4 bases and J lost 2; bases outside the gene matches: 14. The CDR3 runs 17 residues. CDR3 coding DNA: TGTGCCAGCAGCAAAAGTGTAGGGAGGGCCATACAAGAGACCCAGTACTTC. Amino acids: CASSKSVGRAIQETQYF.

This clonotype was seen many times. Here the CDR3 reads CASSQLPGNTEAFF. In nucleotides, the CDR3 is TGTGCCAGCAGCCAGTTACCAGGGAACACTGAAGCTTTCTTT. V and J are TRBV3-1 and TRBJ1-1, with D unresolved. Trimming took 3 bases from V and 1 from J, leaving 9 bases between them. The CDR3 consists of 14 residues. Germline values: CDR1 LGHDT, CDR2 YNNKEL (reference sequence).

J is TRBJ2-5 and V is TRBV4-1, with D perhaps matching TRBD1 (6 bases). The CDR3 consists of 15 residues. With 3 bases removed from V and 2 bases from J, the gap between germline ends came to 13 bases. The germline CDR1 and CDR2 sequences are MGHRA and YSYEKL. The chain's CDR3 is CASSHQTGDQETQYF. In DNA, the CDR3 is TGCGCCAGCAGCCACCAGACAGGTGATCAAGAGACCCAGTACTTC.

As for this clonotype: This may arise from a read error, as a much more abundant clone is one base away. The chain recombines TRBV12-3 or TRBV12-4 with TRBJ1-6; 7 bases line up with TRBD1. The CDR3 runs 14 residues. Trimming took 7 bases from V and 11 from J; bases not matched to a gene: 11. The CDR3 sequence is CASTAGQKGPPLHF. The CDR3 nucleotides are TGTGCCAGCACTGCGGGACAGAAAGGTCCACCCCTCCACTTT.

The rearrangement links TRBV29-1 to TRBJ1-4; D is unclear. The CDR3 runs 13 residues. Germline loops: CDR1 SQVTM, CDR2 ANQGSEA. Trimming took off 4 bases at V and 8 bases at J, with 14 bases between the two ends. For the CDR3, the DNA is TGCAGCGTTGGGGGTGGAGAGGTAGAAAAACTGTTTTTT. Its protein is CSVGGGEVEKLFF.

There are many counts of this clonotype. This sequence joins TRBV28 and TRBJ1-1; D is perhaps TRBD1 (5 bases). Trimming cost V 6 bases and J 0 bases, with 20 bases left between them. Germline V lookup: CDR1 MDHEN, CDR2 SYDVKM. This CDR3 has 17 residues. The CDR3, as DNA: TGTGCCAGCAGCCACCATTTACCTTTACAGGTGAACACTGAAGCTTTCTTT. Translation gives CASSHHLPLQVNTEAFF.

The CDR3 protein is CASSIRTAGNTGELFF. Written as DNA, the CDR3 is TGTGCCAGTAGTATACGGACAGCGGGAAACACCGGGGAGCTGTTTTTT. The chain couples TRBV19 to TRBJ2-2, with D tentatively TRBD2 (7 bases). V shed 2 bases and J shed 2 bases, with 12 bases lying between them. This CDR3 is built from 16 residues. Germline V gene lookup returns CDR1 LNHDA and CDR2 SQIVND (reference sequence).

V is TRBV11-2 and J is TRBJ2-5; either TRBD1 or TRBD2 may supply D (7 bases each). V gave up 2 bases and J gave up 4 bases, with 14 bases separating them. CDR1 and CDR2 from the germline V gene are SGHAT and FQNNGV. The length of the CDR3 is 15 residues. CDR3 residues: CASSLSSGGGETQYF. CDR3 nucleotide sequence: TGTGCCAGCAGCTTATCCTCAGGGGGGGGAGAGACCCAGTACTTC.

The table lists this clonotype with many counts. This CDR3 is CASSPRAMNTEAFF. The CDR3, as DNA: TGTGCCAGCAGCCCCAGGGCCATGAACACTGAAGCTTTCTTT. This chain uses TRBV28 with TRBJ1-1, with a weak D call TRBD1 (5 bases). This CDR3 region has 14 residues. V was trimmed by 6 bases and J by 0 bases, leaving 11 bases between them. Germline CDR1 MDHEN, CDR2 SYDVKM.

This clonotype turned up a few times. Here the CDR3 reads CASSDERSSDTQYF. The CDR3 coding sequence is TGTGCCAGCAGTGACGAGAGGTCATCAGATACGCAGTATTTT. This rearrangement joins TRBV2 to TRBJ2-3; D unclear. The CDR3 is 14 amino acids. Germline lookup yields CDR1 SNHLY and CDR2 FYNNEI. V was cut by 3 bases and J by 4 bases, with 11 bases left in between.

This clonotype appeared a few times. It may be a read error: a sequence one base away is much more abundant. This chain joins TRBV2 and TRBJ1-5; 11 nucleotides agree with TRBD1. The CDR3 spans 14 residues. Per germline, CDR1 SNHLY and CDR2 FYNNEI. V lost 6 bases and J lost 5; bases outside the gene matches: 3. This chain's CDR3 is CASSWGQGDQPQHF. As DNA, the CDR3 is TGTGCCAGCAGCTGGGGACAGGGGGATCAGCCCCAGCATTTT.

This clonotype was seen a few times. V is TRBV7-9 and J is TRBJ1-2; D is unclear. V was trimmed by 1 base and J by 6 bases, leaving 15 bases between them. The length of the CDR3 is 15 residues. The germline V gene encodes CDR1 SEHNR and CDR2 FQNEAQ (reference sequence). CDR3 amino acids: CASSLEGTAFNGYTF. The CDR3 DNA reads TGTGCCAGCAGCTTAGAGGGCACGGCATTCAATGGCTACACCTTC.

Many counts were recorded for this clonotype. This rearrangement joins TRBV11-3 to TRBJ1-1; no firm D call. Trimming took off 5 bases at V and 9 bases at J, with 10 bases between the two ends. Germline V gene lookup returns CDR1 SGHNT and CDR2 YENEEA. The CDR3 covers 11 residues. This CDR3 reads CASSRGGQAFF. CDR3 nucleotide sequence: TGTGCCAGCAGCAGAGGAGGGCAAGCTTTCTTT.

In its sample, this clonotype was seen a few times. The V and J genes are TRBV28 and TRBJ1-4, with D perhaps matching TRBD1 (5 bases). Germline V CDR1 and CDR2: MDHEN, SYDVKM. V lost 5 bases, J lost 4 bases, and 14 bases lay in between. The CDR3 is 15 residues long. CDR3 sequence reads: CASSIEGTSNEKLFF. The CDR3 DNA follows: TGTGCCAGCAGTATAGAGGGGACCAGTAATGAAAAACTGTTTTTT.

The table lists this clonotype with many counts. V usage is TRBV28 and J usage is TRBJ1-1; possibly TRBD1 for D (5 bases). Trimming left V 5 bases short and J 5 bases short, with 15 bases between. CDR3 length: 14 amino acids. Germline V gene sequence: CDR1 MDHEN, CDR2 SYDVKM. The CDR3 region is CASSAGTVITEAFF. The CDR3 region has the DNA TGTGCCAGCAGTGCCGGGACGGTTATTACTGAAGCTTTCTTT. The full variable domain, rest sourced from reference TRBV28 and TRBJ1-1, is DVKVTQSSRYLVKRTGEKVFLECVQDMDHENMFWYRQDPGLGLRLIYFSYDVKMKEKGDIPEGYSVSREKKERFSLILESASTNQTSMYLCASSAGTVITEAFFGQGTRLTVV.

This clonotype was seen ten or more times. The V and J genes are TRBV28 and TRBJ1-2; tentatively, D is TRBD1 (5 bases). Germline V CDR1 and CDR2: MDHEN, SYDVKM. This CDR3 spans 13 amino acids. Trimming pared 2 bases from V and 4 bases from J, leaving 8 bases between. CDR3 in DNA: TGTGCCAGCAGTTTAGGGGGTATCTATGGCTACACCTTC. Residues: CASSLGGIYGYTF.

This clonotype was seen more than once but under ten times. This chain connects TRBV12-5 to TRBJ1-2, with TRBD1 identical over 8 bases. Germline-derived CDR1 and CDR2 are LGHNT and FRNRAP. V gave up 3 bases and J gave up 7 bases; unmatched junction bases: 13. CDR3 size: 16 residues. CDR3 in amino acids: CASGFEPPDRVGGYTF. Here the CDR3 DNA reads TGTGCTAGTGGTTTTGAACCTCCGGACAGGGTTGGTGGCTACACCTTC. Looking up the rest from reference TRBV12-5 and TRBJ1-2 gives the full variable domain: DARVTQTPRHKVTEMGQEVTMRCQPILGHNTVFWYRQTMMQGLELLAYFRNRAPLDDSGMPKDRFSAEMPDATLATLKIQPSEPRDSAVYFCASGFEPPDRVGGYTFGSGTRLTVV.